These T cell receptor beta chains were read from a single sample in a study of graft-versus-host responses after intestinal transplantation. For these TCRs, the target antigens are not known. Method: immunoSEQ multiplex PCR; TCRdb's copy keeps in-frame clones and lacks some. The data hold about 120,000 clones, with about 93% observed a single time. The material sequenced was unstimulated CD4+ T cells sorted from spleen or lymph node cells, taken before intestinal transplant. The receptors shown here come from a human donor who received an intestinal transplant. The CDR3 runs from the conserved cysteine through the conserved F or W. The D gene is left open where the match is weak.

V gene	D gene	J gene	CDR3 DNA	CDR3 protein
TRBV5-1	NA	TRBJ2-3	TGCGCCAGCAGCTTGACAGGACCGACGCAGTATTTT	CASSLTGPTQYF
TRBV28	NA	TRBJ2-1	TGCGCCAGCAGTGGGAGATACAATGAGCAGTTCTTC	CASSGRYNEQFF
TRBV29-1	NA	TRBJ2-3	TGCAGCGTAGCTACTCTCAGCACAGATACGCAGTATTTT	CSVATLSTDTQYF
TRBV18	NA	TRBJ2-7	TGTGCCAGCTCACCGGCCGTGAAGACCTACGAGCAGTACTTC	CASSPAVKTYEQYF
TRBV7-9	TRBD2	TRBJ2-1	TGTGCCAGCAGCTTTCGAAGGACTAGCGATCGTCCAGATGAGCAGTTCTTC	CASSFRRTSDRPDEQFF
TRBV6-4	NA	TRBJ2-3	TGTGCCAGCAGTGACTCCCAGTTACATACGCAGTATTTT	CASSDSQLHTQYF
TRBV5-6	NA	TRBJ2-7	TGTGCCAGCAGCTTGAACAGGGCACGCTACGAGCAGTACTTC	CASSLNRARYEQYF
TRBV6-5	NA	TRBJ1-2	TGTGCCAGCAGTCGCCGCCAGGGCTATGGCTACACCTTC	CASSRRQGYGYTF
TRBV7-8	TRBD1	TRBJ1-3	TGTGCCAGCAGCTTAAGGCAGGGGGTAGGAAACACCATATATTTT	CASSLRQGVGNTIYF
TRBV15	NA	TRBJ1-3	TGTGCCACCAGCAGAGACGGAAACACCATATATTTT	CATSRDGNTIYF
TRBV5-1	TRBD1	TRBJ2-5	TGCGCCAGCAGCGCAGACAGGGGACAAGAGACCCAGTACTTC	CASSADRGQETQYF